Below, 16 T cell receptor beta chains from the same sample are listed, as sequenced in a study of cytomegalovirus exposure and HLA in healthy donors. The PCR contained 60 Vbeta and 13 Jbeta primers. Here immunoSEQ multiplex PCR was the method, and the copy in TCRdb shows in-frame clones only, minus some. The sample's table shows tens of thousands of clones. Source material: PBMCs. All receptors derive from a middle-aged man in good health and CMV-seropositive.

The chain employs TRBV11-2 and TRBJ1-1; D might be TRBD1 (5 bases). Germline loops: CDR1 SGHAT, CDR2 FQNNGV. The germline V and J ends were trimmed by 5 bases and 6 bases, with 10 bases remaining between them. The length of the CDR3 is 12 residues. The CDR3 DNA reads TGTGCCAGCAGCGGGGGAGGGCCTGAAGCTTTCTTT. As protein: CASSGGGPEAFF.

CDR3 sequence: CASSFSGMSSYEQYF. The CDR3 bases are TGTGCCAGCAGCTTTAGCGGGATGAGCTCCTACGAGCAGTACTTC. This chain joins TRBV7-2 and TRBJ2-7, with 8 nucleotides matching TRBD2. The CDR3 is 15 residues long. J gave up 0 bases and V 3 bases, and 4 bases lay outside the gene matches. The germline V gene has CDR1 SGHTA and CDR2 FQGNSA.

The V gene is TRBV4-3, the J gene TRBJ2-1; D is unclear. Germline CDR1 LGHNA, CDR2 YSLEER. CDR3 length equals 15 residues. V gave up 4 bases and J gave up 1 base, with 11 bases separating them. The CDR3 spells CASSLTALSYNEQFF. CDR3 nucleotides: TGCGCCAGCAGCCTAACTGCCCTTTCCTACAATGAGCAGTTCTTC.

V gene TRBV28 combines with J gene TRBJ1-1; D is perhaps TRBD1 (6 bases). V was pared by 6 bases and J by 6 bases, with 11 bases between. This CDR3 is built from 12 residues. Germline CDR1 and CDR2: MDHEN and SYDVKM. This chain's CDR3 is CASRLQGSEAFF. The CDR3 region has the DNA TGTGCCAGCAGGTTACAGGGTTCTGAAGCTTTCTTT.

The chain couples TRBV10-3 to TRBJ2-3; D is uncertain. The germline V gene has CDR1 ENHRY and CDR2 SYGVKD. Trimming pared 0 bases from V and 5 bases from J, leaving 3 bases between. This CDR3 is built from 12 residues. CDR3 sequence: CAISESRDTQYF. CDR3 nucleotides: TGTGCCATCAGTGAGTCCAGAGATACGCAGTATTTT.

V usage is TRBV29-1 and J usage is TRBJ1-1, with 8 positions matching TRBD1. V lost 5 bases and J lost 4; bases outside the gene matches: 3. Germline-derived CDR1 and CDR2 are SQVTM and ANQGSEA. CDR3 length: 12 residues. The CDR3 DNA reads TGCAGCGTTCCCGACAGGGGCACTGAAGCTTTCTTT. It is translated as CSVPDRGTEAFF.

The gene calls are TRBV9 and TRBJ2-3; 10 bases are shared with TRBD2. Germline trimming cut 3 bases from V and 1 base from J; bases unmatched to any gene: 11. Germline V gene sequence: CDR1 SGDLS, CDR2 YYNGEE. The CDR3 is 18 amino acids. In DNA form, the CDR3 reads TGTGCCAGCAGCGCTAAAAGCGGGAGGGTTCAGGGCACAGATACGCAGTATTTT. This translates into CASSAKSGRVQGTDTQYF.

The rearrangement uses TRBV28 and TRBJ2-7, with 7 positions matching TRBD1. V lost 5 bases and J lost 2; bases outside the gene matches: 6. The CDR3 covers 14 residues. Germline CDR1 is MDHEN and CDR2 is SYDVKM. CDR3 nucleotide sequence: TGTGCCAGCAGTGGGGACAGCCTTGCCTACGAGCAGTACTTC. Translating it yields CASSGDSLAYEQYF.

The chain carries TRBV2 and TRBJ2-7, with 7 bases lining up with TRBD2. The CDR3 is 11 amino acids. CDR1 is SNHLY and CDR2 is FYNNEI in the germline V gene. The V gene end was trimmed by 11 bases and the J gene end by 3 bases; junction bases not matched to a gene: 4. CDR3 region: CAGGLGYEQYV. The CDR3 DNA reads as TGTGCCGGCGGACTAGGCTACGAGCAGTACGTC.

This chain uses TRBV10-1 with TRBJ1-2; 8 nucleotides align to TRBD1. The ends lost 6 bases at V and 3 bases at J; junction bases unmatched: 9. Germline V lookup: CDR1 WNHNN, CDR2 SYGVQD (reference sequence). The CDR3 runs to 15 residues. This CDR3 is CASRPYRGTYYGYTF. CDR3 DNA: TGCGCCAGCAGACCATACAGGGGGACGTACTATGGCTACACCTTC.

This chain joins TRBV6-1 and TRBJ2-1; 10 bases align to TRBD2. There are 18 residues in the CDR3. The germline gives CDR1 MNHNS, CDR2 SASEGT. J gave up 9 bases and V 0 bases, and 14 bases lay outside the gene matches. For the CDR3, the DNA is TGTGCCAGCAGTGAAGCTTTGGCTAGCGGGAGAGTTAAGGCTGAGCAGTTCTTC. This sequence encodes CASSEALASGRVKAEQFF.

The rearrangement uses TRBV19 and TRBJ1-5, with D possibly TRBD1 on 6 matching bases. The germline gives CDR1 LNHDA, CDR2 SQIVND (reference sequence). This CDR3 comprises 16 residues. V was trimmed by 7 bases and J by 0 bases, leaving 16 bases between them. DNA for the CDR3: TGTGCCAGTATTCACAGGGCGACCTATAGCAATCAGCCCCAGCATTTT. The encoded protein is CASIHRATYSNQPQHF.

The V gene is TRBV13, the J gene TRBJ2-5; TRBD1 matches at 7 bases. The V gene's germline CDR1 is PRHDT and CDR2 FYEKMQ (reference sequence). This CDR3 comprises 15 residues. Trimming cost V 3 bases and J 5 bases; bases outside gene matches: 9. CDR3 loop: CASSFWAGGVETQYF. CDR3 nucleotide sequence: TGTGCCAGCAGCTTCTGGGCAGGGGGAGTGGAGACCCAGTACTTC.

The chain couples TRBV10-1 to TRBJ1-5; D is unresolved. The germline V gene has CDR1 WNHNN and CDR2 SYGVQD (reference sequence). The CDR3 is 21 residues long. V lost 4 bases and J 6 bases, leaving 34 bases between the germline ends. CDR3 DNA sequence: TGCGCCAGCAGTGTTGGCGACTTTGAAGAGAAATTGCGTTTGGTGATTCAGCCCCAGCATTTT. Amino acid sequence: CASSVGDFEEKLRLVIQPQHF.

Worth noting for this clone: Different DNA sequences within this sample yield the same CDR3. J is TRBJ1-1 and V is TRBV18; D uncertain. Germline loops: CDR1 KGHSH, CDR2 LQKENI. This CDR3 spans 12 amino acids. V gave up 3 bases and J gave up 5 bases, with 7 bases separating them. This CDR3 is CASSPRDTEAFF. Written as DNA, the CDR3 is TGTGCCAGCTCACCGAGGGATACTGAAGCTTTCTTT.

The gene calls are TRBV25-1 and TRBJ2-1, with 9 bases aligning to TRBD2. Losses at the gene ends were 5 bases for V and 8 bases for J; bases not matched to a gene: 4. Germline lookup yields CDR1 MGHDK and CDR2 SYGVNS. This CDR3 is built from 13 residues. CDR3 sequence (DNA): TGTGCCAGCAGTAGATTAGCGGGAGATGAGCAGTTCTTC. Translated: CASSRLAGDEQFF.